Sequencing of this TCR beta chain was carried out in a study of blood T cells in healthy people across ages. General observations from the study: Unsorted PBMC material precluded a definitive naive versus antigen-experienced comparison. Greater diversity and more naive CD4+ cells were seen in long-lived donors than in aged donors. Unknown CMV status may confound age-related changes in expanded clones.

This CDR3 spans 13 amino acids. The V gene's germline CDR1 is MNHNY and CDR2 SVGAGI (reference sequence). The J segment lost 8 bases and the V segment lost 6 bases, leaving 8 bases of the junction unmatched. Comments on this clonotype: The antigen is undetermined.

Combining a sample-barcoded 5' primer with a J-beta primer mix, a second PCR ran for roughly 6 to 11 cycles. TCRdb re-called the 5' RACE reads with MiXCR, one entry per CDR3 protein. The sample carries about 1.1 million distinct CDR3 sequences, 35% to 45% recorded once. Sample: blood. The rearrangement joins TRBV6-6 to TRBJ1-1, with 8 nucleotides matching TRBD1. The TCR originated in a man aged 18 to 30 in good health. The CDR3 DNA reads as TGTGCCAGCAGGGCCCCCGACAGGGGCGAAGCTTTCTTT. It encodes CASRAPDRGEAFF.